This TCR beta chain is drawn from a study of OX40 agonist ivuxolimab in advanced cancers. In terms of the full investigation: Ivuxolimab, which targeted the costimulatory receptor OX40 (CD134), was an agonistic, fully human IgG2 monoclonal antibody. Prior anti-PD-1, anti-PD-L1 or anti-CTLA-4 therapy was permitted, and checkpoint inhibitors had been received by around 39% of dose-escalation patients. In the dose-escalation cohort, over 65% of patients were male, and the mean age was approximately 60 years, with a range of roughly 20 to 80. The point of sequencing TCRbeta in the periphery was to test whether ivuxolimab changed TCR sequence diversity and drove clonal T-cell expansion. Intravenous ivuxolimab was administered to patients every 2 weeks at six dose levels: 0.01, 0.1, 0.3, 1.5, 3 and 10 mg/kg. Three dose-escalation patients achieved partial responses, one with hepatocellular carcinoma and two with cutaneous melanoma. The paper covers the monotherapy dose-escalation part of the phase I ivuxolimab trial, which included N ≈ 50 patients. Among the approximately 50 dose-escalation patients, 19 had hepatocellular carcinoma, roughly 15 melanoma, 9 renal cell carcinoma and 9 head and neck cancer. Results and caveats for the whole study, not just this receptor: After ivuxolimab, CD8+ T cells had more expanded clones than CD4+ T cells on average. The antigen specificity of the peripheral T cells that underwent clonal expansion was not determined. Clonal expansion of both CD4+ and CD8+ blood T cells was observed from baseline to week 6 at doses 0.1 to 3.0 mg/kg. Low levels of normalized T-cell clonal expansion were also seen in some patients who did not respond. In partial responders in the 0.1-3.0 mg/kg groups, normalized peripheral clonal expansion was found to be among the lowest, especially among CD8+ T cells.

The trial excluded patients who had a history of autoimmune disease or were on systemic immunosuppression. Peripheral blood for TCR sequencing was drawn from every dose cohort at baseline, at cycle 4 day 1 and at cycle 7 day 1. The samples were drawn from a first-in-human, open-label, multicenter phase I dose-escalation trial of ivuxolimab. Adults with locally advanced or metastatic melanoma, renal cell carcinoma, hepatocellular carcinoma or head and neck squamous cell carcinoma were enrolled in the trial. Before TCR sequencing, CD4+ and CD8+ T cells were separately sorted from peripheral blood. Counted from cysteine to phenylalanine, this CDR3 has 14 amino acids. The kept DNA is CDR3 alone, 42 bases in frame from the first base. Per the germline V gene, MNHNS is the CDR1 and SASEGT is the CDR2. V is clipped by 2 bases and J by 4 bases, and the sequence between their germline boundaries is 11 bases long.

Concerning this clone itself: This receptor's antigen is unknown. Within one base of it there is no much larger clone, and no base qualities were kept.

Genomic DNA was extracted from sorted cells for sequencing of the TCRbeta CDR3 region. The immunoSEQ Assay was used to sequence the TCRbeta CDR3 regions. Not all clones reach the TCRdb copy of this immuneACCESS table, which keeps in-frame sequences only. Checked studies attribute under half of the gap to unresolved V genes and leave the rest unexplained. The sample has approximately 61,000 clones on record, 70% to 90% of them singletons. 0.35% of the sample is held by the ten biggest clonotypes. The chain links TRBV6-1 with TRBJ1-2, with no confidently assigned D gene. The clonotype originates from an adult with an advanced solid tumor such as melanoma, head and neck, liver or kidney cancer. The sample in question was CD4+ or CD8+ T cells sorted from blood, obtained in a trial of the OX40 agonist ivuxolimab. At the DNA level, the sequence is TGTGCCAGCAGTGAACTAAGAGGGAGCTATGGCTACACCTTC. Translated, it gives CASSELRGSYGYTF.